This T cell receptor (beta chain) comes out of a study of blood T cell repertoires in COVID-19 (dated by TCRdb to 2018 to 2021). Some background on the complete study: Samples covering the acute and convalescent phases of COVID-19 were provided by collaborators in the United States, Italy and Spain. The prospective study material was composed of cDNA or gDNA derived from T cells, B-cell-depleted T cells, or PBMCs. The dataset comprised deeply sampled blood TCRbeta repertoires from subjects exposed to, actively infected with, or recovered from COVID-19. Samples came from the ongoing ImmuneRACE study (first 160 participants) plus 1,254 subjects from 6 global collaborators. Nearly every sample came with metadata listing a de-identified subject ID, COVID-19 status, age in years and sex. The repertoires were released in a freely available public database meant as a resource for research on the immune response to SARS-CoV-2. HLA class I and class II types, where available, came from metadata supplied by the sample provider rather than from assay-based typing. Overall study outcomes, separate from this receptor: How much clinical and demographic metadata was included differed by source and by participant, and the metadata was provided uncurated.

Participants in the prospective study were aged roughly 18 to 89 years, lived in more than 20 United States geographic areas, and enrolled through a virtual design. Cohort assignment in the prospective study relied on participant-reported clinical history from a screening survey and a study questionnaire. In the prospective study, mobile phlebotomists collected whole blood, serum and a nasopharyngeal or oropharyngeal swab from each participant. Participants in the prospective study had the option to provide additional blood draws and questionnaires over a roughly two-month period. Blood samples from the prospective study were shipped frozen or at room temperature prior to DNA extraction. TCRbeta CDR3 regions were amplified from genomic DNA using the immunoSEQ Assay, a bias-controlled multiplex PCR. The source study handled its data this way. The number of nucleated cells in each sample was estimated by amplification of reference gene primers within the assay. To quantify the absolute abundance of each unique TCRbeta CDR3 rearrangement, sequence reads were collapsed and filtered. Productive Simpson clonality was computed per sample as the square root of Simpson's diversity index over productive rearrangements. What TCRdb holds here is the immuneACCESS table cut down to in-frame rearrangements. Part of the clones is not present; checked against another copy, under half of the missing clones reflect an unresolved V gene, and the others are unexplained. V and J calls plus clone size are reproduced from that table; the DNA served to infer D and trimming. Here the sample has roughly 250,000 clones; 87% occur a single time. Of the sample, roughly 6.3% is held by the ten largest clones.

V trim: 6 bases; J trim: 10 bases; unmatched bases: 11. From its cysteine to its phenylalanine, the CDR3 spans 13 amino acids. Only the CDR3 region is kept as DNA, spanning 39 bases read in frame from base 1. A note on this clone: What antigen it recognizes has not been identified. No qualities accompany the bases; no much larger clone lies one base away.

This sequence originates from a woman aged 30 to 39 with acute COVID-19. The sample consisted of PBMCs or T cells enriched from blood (not recorded which). This chain joins TRBV12-3 or TRBV12-4 to TRBJ1-2, with 7 bases aligning to TRBD1. The CDR3 reads as follows: CASSTAQGRNYTF. The DNA reads as follows: TGTGCCAGCAGCACGGCACAGGGGAGAAACTACACCTTC.